What follows are 3 T cell receptor beta chains derived from one specimen sequenced in a study of response to subunit inactivated influenza vaccine. MiXCR was run by TCRdb on the RT-PCR reads, yielding one entry per CDR3 protein. The data contain some 640,000 distinct CDR3 sequences, roughly 14% of them seen just once; the ten biggest clones take up 6.5% to 8.5%. Sequences were derived from PBMCs from blood, sampled 14 days before vaccination. These receptors all stem from a man in his forties or fifties who received an inactivated influenza vaccine.

This clonotype appeared a few times. The V and J genes are TRBV5-1 and TRBJ2-1; TRBD1 might be the D (6 bases). V was trimmed by 8 bases and J by 3 bases, leaving 18 bases between them. This CDR3 is 15 amino acids long. Germline V gene lookup returns CDR1 SGHRS and CDR2 YFSETQ. CDR3 in amino acids: CARVIGTGLYNEQFF. CDR3 sequence (DNA): TGCGCCAGAGTAATAGGTACAGGGCTCTACAATGAGCAGTTCTTC.

This clonotype was detected many times. This chain connects TRBV7-2 to TRBJ1-1, with D possibly matching TRBD1 (5 bases). The CDR3 loop spans 15 amino acids. Germline values: CDR1 SGHTA, CDR2 FQGNSA. With 5 bases removed from V and 4 bases from J, the gap between germline ends came to 17 bases. The DNA of the CDR3 is TGTGCCAGCAGCCTAGAAGGGACCTTTCTCACTGAAGCTTTCTTT. The encoded protein is CASSLEGTFLTEAFF.

This clonotype has more than one count but fewer than ten. Here the CDR3 reads CASSGTGLNQPQHF. In DNA form, the CDR3 reads TGTGCCAGCAGTGGGACAGGTCTTAATCAGCCCCAGCATTTT. The chain recombines TRBV28 with TRBJ1-5; 8 nucleotides align to TRBD1. Germline CDR1 reads MDHEN; CDR2 reads SYDVKM. With 5 bases clipped from V and 4 bases from J, the junction kept 4 bases outside the gene matches. The CDR3 spans 14 residues.